The TCR beta chain under discussion was sequenced for a study of blood T cell repertoires in COVID-19. Study in general: T cells, B-cell-depleted T cells, or PBMCs provided the cDNA or gDNA that served as material.

Using immunoSEQ multiplex PCR, the repertoire was profiled, and TCRdb retains in-frame clones only, with some absent. The table lists under 20,000 clones, 77% of them singletons, with 15% to 20% in the top ten. Those enrolled in Seattle joined during active infection and were followed longitudinally afterward. The CDR3 extends over 13 amino acids. Trimming stripped 2 bases from V and 6 bases from J, with 10 bases between. From germline, CDR1 is MNHEY and CDR2 SMNVEV (reference sequence). The chain employs TRBV27 and TRBJ1-1, with D possibly matching TRBD1 (6 bases). This receptor was taken from a man in his 70s with COVID-19, enrolled during active disease. Sequencing was carried out using peripheral blood. This CDR3 is CASSLTGKSEAFF. In nucleotides, the CDR3 is TGTGCCAGCAGTTTAACAGGGAAGTCTGAAGCTTTCTTT.